This TCR beta chain comes out of a study of blood T cell repertoires in COVID-19. About the study: Samples taken during acute and convalescent COVID-19 were collected in the United States, Italy and Spain. From T cells, B-cell-depleted T cells, or PBMCs came the material, which was cDNA or gDNA.

Trimming removed 3 bases from V and 1 base from J; junction bases left unmatched: 3. The CDR3 loop spans 16 amino acids. Germline lookup yields CDR1 SGHTA and CDR2 FQGNSA. Under the authors' procedure: Nucleated cell number was recorded as an estimate derived from reference gene primer amplification. Sequencing used immunoSEQ multiplex PCR; TCRdb keeps in-frame clones, though not all of them. V and J calls and clone size are as listed in that table; D and trimming were resolved from the DNA. This repertoire shows some 130,000 clones, about 72% found once; its top ten account for roughly 11%. Material: peripheral blood. The J gene is TRBJ2-3, the V gene TRBV7-2; 11 bases align to TRBD2. The clonotype originates from a man in his sixties who had recovered from COVID-19. The CDR3 DNA sequence: TGTGCCAGCAGCTTTACACTAGCGGGGGGCACAGATACGCAGTATTTT. It encodes CASSFTLAGGTDTQYF.